This T cell receptor (beta chain) came from a study of CXCR3-negative and CXCR3-positive naive CD8 T cells. With regard to this clonotype: What it binds is not known.

UMI-tagged TRB cDNA libraries were built via 5' RACE. TCRdb reprocessed the 5' RACE reads; each CDR3 protein has one entry and no DNA is given. The data include 130,000 to 150,000 distinct CDR3 sequences; the top ten clones carry about 0.28%. CDR3 length: 17 amino acids. Germline-derived CDR1 and CDR2 are SEHNR and FQNEAQ (reference sequence). Study-level points and caveats: Greater hydrophobicity was found in TRB CDR3s of CXCR3-positive naive cells than of CXCR3-negative naive cells.

Per CD8+ T cell subset, triplicate sorts of 300,000 cells each were done. This sequence was found in a human donor in good health. Some clones in this sample may be carry-over from other donors' samples. The V and J genes are TRBV7-9 and TRBJ2-3; TCRdb gives TRBD1 as the D gene, but with no DNA this cannot be confirmed. Sequenced sample: naive CXCR3+ CD8+ T cells from blood. This sample's subset: CD45RO-CCR7+CD27+CD95- naive CD8+ T cells expressing CXCR3 (TNR3+). The CDR3 reads CASSSLGTGGATDTQYF.